A selection of T cell receptor beta chains follows, all from one sample in a study of naive and memory T cell subsets. MiXCR, applied by TCRdb to the UMI-ligation and nested PCR reads, yields one record per CDR3 protein. The sample consists of 85,000 or so distinct CDR3 sequences, 9% of them appearing once. The sequencing input was naive CD8+ T cells from blood. The receptors here all came from a human donor in good health. Each CDR3 is given with its conserved first and last residue. D genes are given only for firm matches. Clone size is given for some rows only: seen once, a few or many times, or a class if the clone is expanded.

NA,12,TRBV4-2,many,TRBJ2-1,TGTGCCAGCAGCCAAGGAGCCAATGAGCAGTTCTTC,CASSQGANEQFF
NA,12,TRBV7-8,many,TRBJ2-2,TGTGCCAGCAGCCACAGAGGCGGGGAGCTGTTTTTT,CASSHRGGELFF
NA,15,TRBV10-3,few,TRBJ2-6,TGTGCCACGCCTGCGGACGGTTCTGGGGCCAACGTCCTGACTTTC,CATPADGSGANVLTF
TRBD1,16,TRBV2,many,TRBJ2-1,TGTGCCAGCAGTGAATGGACAGGGGGATCCTACAATGAGCAGTTCTTC,CASSEWTGGSYNEQFF
NA,12,TRBV4-1,NA,TRBJ2-7,TGCGCCAGCAGCCTCTGGGGAGGCGAGCAGTACTTC,CASSLWGGEQYF
TRBD2,15,TRBV15,few,TRBJ2-3,TGTGCCACCAGCAGAGCAGCGGGAGGGGGCGATACGCAGTATTTT,CATSRAAGGGDTQYF
NA,20,TRBV3-1,few,TRBJ2-1,TGTGCCAGCAGCCAAGAACGCTGGGGAGGTGGGAGAACCGTCTACAATGAGCAGTTCTTC,CASSQERWGGGRTVYNEQFF
NA,14,TRBV9,few,TRBJ2-5,TGTGCCAGCAGCGTAGGGACAGCCGGAGAGACCCAGTACTTC,CASSVGTAGETQYF
NA,14,TRBV4-2,NA,TRBJ2-2,TGTGCCAGCAGCCAGTACAGAGAGGCCGGGGAGCTGTTTTTT,CASSQYREAGELFF
TRBD2,15,TRBV19,many,TRBJ2-1,TGTGCCAGTAGGACTAGCGGACACTCCTACAATGAGCAGTTCTTC,CASRTSGHSYNEQFF
TRBD1,15,TRBV9,NA,TRBJ2-3,TGTGCCAGCAGCGACGGGACAGGGAGATCGGATACGCAGTATTTT,CASSDGTGRSDTQYF
NA,15,TRBV10-3,NA,TRBJ1-2,TGTGCCATCAGTGAGTCCTGGGGTGCGGACTATGGCTACACCTTC,CAISESWGADYGYTF
NA,13,TRBV29-1,few,TRBJ2-2,TGCAGCGTAACCACCCGAGGCACCGGGGAGCTGTTTTTT,CSVTTRGTGELFF
NA,12,TRBV29-1,NA,TRBJ2-7,TGCAGCCTGTCGGTAGGGCCCGGCGAGCAGTACTTC,CSLSVGPGEQYF
TRBD1,13,TRBV29-1,many,TRBJ2-7,TGCAGCGTTGATCCCGGGACAGGGTACGAGCAGTACTTC,CSVDPGTGYEQYF
NA,16,TRBV7-9,many,TRBJ2-1,TGTGCCAGCAGCTTGTCGGCGGGATTATCCTACAATGAGCAGTTCTTC,CASSLSAGLSYNEQFF
NA,14,TRBV9,NA,TRBJ1-1,TGTGCCAGCAGCGTAGGGGCAGGGTACACTGAAGCTTTCTTT,CASSVGAGYTEAFF
NA,15,TRBV6-1,few,TRBJ1-5,TGTGCCAGCAGCCTCTTCGACAGTCGCAATCAGCCCCAGCATTTT,CASSLFDSRNQPQHF
TRBD1,14,TRBV29-1,few,TRBJ2-1,TGCAGCGTTCCTATCTGGACAGGGTTCCATGAGCAGTTCTTC,CSVPIWTGFHEQFF
NA,15,TRBV7-9,NA,TRBJ2-7,TGTGCCAGCCGCCCCCCGTTAGGGAGCACCTACGAGCAGTACTTC,CASRPPLGSTYEQYF
TRBD2,19,TRBV9,few,TRBJ2-1,TGTGCCAGCACCGACCCCGCTTCCTTCGGGCGGGGGAACTACAATGAGCAGTTCTTC,CASTDPASFGRGNYNEQFF
NA,16,TRBV20-1,few,TRBJ1-3,TGCAGTGCTAGCCCTACGGTGGGGAGCTCTGGAAACACCATATATTTT,CSASPTVGSSGNTIYF
NA,11,TRBV29-1,many,TRBJ2-1,TGCAGCGCTTGGGACCTCAATGAGCAGTTCTTC,CSAWDLNEQFF
TRBD1,14,TRBV27,NA,TRBJ1-2,TGTGCCAGCAGTACCGACAGGGGTGACTATGGCTACACCTTC,CASSTDRGDYGYTF
NA,13,TRBV19,NA,TRBJ2-1,TGTGCCAGTAGGGGCCTCTCCTACAATGAGCAGTTCTTC,CASRGLSYNEQFF
NA,15,TRBV27,NA,TRBJ1-1,TGTGCCAGCAGTTTAAGCTCACCGATGAACACTGAAGCTTTCTTT,CASSLSSPMNTEAFF
NA,13,TRBV5-1,few,TRBJ1-1,TGCGCCAGCAGCTTCCGGGGAAACACTGAAGCTTTCTTT,CASSFRGNTEAFF
NA,17,TRBV14,few,TRBJ1-2,TGTGCCAGCAGCCACCGACTCCGAACTCGGACCATGCCGGGCTACACCTTC,CASSHRLRTRTMPGYTF
TRBD2,17,TRBV19,NA,TRBJ2-1,TGTGCCAGTAGTGCGCTAGCGGGGGGCAACTCCTACAATGAGCAGTTCTTC,CASSALAGGNSYNEQFF
TRBD1,15,TRBV5-1,many,TRBJ2-1,TGCGCCAGCAGCGAGGCGGGACAGGCAAACAATGAGCAGTTCTTC,CASSEAGQANNEQFF
NA,15,TRBV20-1,many,TRBJ2-7,TGCAGTGCTAGTCCAGACTTCTTGCCTGACTACGAGCAGTACTTC,CSASPDFLPDYEQYF
NA,17,TRBV10-2,NA,TRBJ1-4,TGCGCCAGCAGTGAGTCCCCACTTAACAGAGCTAATGAAAAACTGTTTTTT,CASSESPLNRANEKLFF
NA,13,TRBV24-1,many,TRBJ2-3,TGTGCCACTTTGGACGGACAAACAGATACGCAGTATTTT,CATLDGQTDTQYF